The clone carrying this T cell receptor (beta chain) is medium-sized. Its antigen is not known. These data are taken from a study of tumor and adjacent non-tumor tissue in lung cancer. The overall study: On average, productive TCRbeta reads reached 4 million to 5 million per sample. Overall study findings and caveats: TCR diversity was significantly greater in tumor than normal lung tissue. Tumor TCR diversity, when higher, was linked to shorter survival.

The library came from three nested PCR rounds adapted from ARM-PCR protocols. MiXCR, applied by TCRdb to the multiplex PCR reads, yields one record per CDR3 protein. Of about 43,000 distinct CDR3 sequences in the sample, roughly 60% were seen once. RNA was extracted from bulk tissue without any cell sorting. The normal lung tissue was taken more than 3 cm from the tumor edge. The TCR originated in a man aged 45-65 years with non-small cell lung cancer. What was sequenced was distant non-tumor lung tissue.

CDR3 sequence: CASSTTSGGNTETQYF. The DNA of the CDR3 is TGTGCCAGCAGTACAACTAGCGGGGGCAATACGGAGACCCAGTACTTC. The rearrangement joins TRBV12-3 or TRBV12-4 to TRBJ2-5; 11 bases are a match to TRBD2. CDR3 length: 16 residues. Germline trimming cut 5 bases from V and 5 bases from J; bases unmatched to any gene: 10.